This T cell receptor beta chain was recorded in a study of shared clonotypes between healthy human individuals. As for this clone: Its antigen remains unidentified. This sample also contains other DNA sequences that code for the same CDR3.

Sequenced by immunoSEQ multiplex PCR; TCRdb stores in-frame clones only, minus some. The repertoire holds a few hundred thousand clones, with around 97% as singletons. V trimming: 0 bases; J trimming: 5 bases; junction bases outside the gene matches: 4. This CDR3 has 15 residues. Germline V gene data show CDR1 as SGHRS and CDR2 as YFSETQ. Study-level findings and limits: Only blood samples were collected, and tissue repertoires likely differ.

Source material: naive CD4+ T cells sorted from blood. The sample's subset: CD45RA+ positively selected. This receptor was taken from a woman aged 25 to 39 in good health. The chain couples TRBV5-1 to TRBJ1-4, with TRBD1 matching 7 bases. The CDR3 sequence is CASSLAGTANEKLFF. The CDR3 bases are TGCGCCAGCAGCTTGGCCGGGACAGCAAATGAAAAACTGTTTTTT.